This T cell receptor (beta chain) was recovered during a study of blood T cell repertoires in COVID-19. Sequenced by immunoSEQ multiplex PCR; TCRdb stores in-frame clones only, minus some. The sample lists about 200,000 clones, about 91% occurring once. This CDR3 spans 19 amino acids. In its sample, this clone was seen a few times. The receptor was isolated from a young man with acute or convalescent COVID-19. The sample consisted of peripheral blood. The chain has TRBV12-2 and TRBJ2-7; TRBD2, as called in the table, went unchecked against the DNA. TRBV12-2 counts as a pseudogene. As DNA, the CDR3 is TGTGCAAGTCGCTTCGCTTTTACCTGGATAGCGGGAGCTACACACGAGCAGTACTTC. As protein: CASRFAFTWIAGATHEQYF.